The T cell receptor beta chain under discussion was sequenced for a study of blood T cell repertoires in COVID-19. Across the whole study: Collection of acute and convalescent COVID-19 samples took place in the United States, Italy and Spain. Sources were T cells, B-cell-depleted T cells, or PBMCs; the material itself was cDNA or gDNA.

Sequencing used immunoSEQ multiplex PCR; TCRdb keeps in-frame clones, though not all of them. This table holds under 250,000 clones, approximately 90% found once. The CDR3 contains 14 residues. Looked up from germline, CDR1 is SGHNT and CDR2 is YYREEE (reference sequence). Recruited during active infection, patients (from Seattle) were subsequently followed longitudinally. To note about this clone: A read error may produce the germline difference seen at one junction end.

The chain combines TRBV5-4 with TRBJ2-7; maybe TRBD1 (6 bases). The origin of this receptor is a man between 45 and 60 years old with COVID-19, enrolled during active disease. Sequenced sample: peripheral blood. The CDR3 sequence is CANSLQGSSYEQYF. The CDR3 DNA is TGTGCCAACAGCTTGCAGGGGAGCTCCTACGAGCAGTACTTC.